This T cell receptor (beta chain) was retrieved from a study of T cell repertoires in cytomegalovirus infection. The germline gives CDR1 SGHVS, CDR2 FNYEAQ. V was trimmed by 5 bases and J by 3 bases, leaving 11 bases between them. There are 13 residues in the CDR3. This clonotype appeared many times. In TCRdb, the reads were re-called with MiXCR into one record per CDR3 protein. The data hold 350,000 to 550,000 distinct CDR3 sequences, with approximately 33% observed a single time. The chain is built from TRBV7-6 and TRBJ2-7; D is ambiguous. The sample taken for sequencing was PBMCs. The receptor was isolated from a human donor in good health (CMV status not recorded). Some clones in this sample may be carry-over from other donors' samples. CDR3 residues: CASSPHLGYEQYF. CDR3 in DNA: TGTGCCAGCAGCCCCCATCTAGGCTACGAGCAGTACTTC.